This TCR beta chain was captured by sequencing in a study of cytomegalovirus exposure and HLA in healthy donors (dated by TCRdb to 2016 to 2017). A note on the overall study: In an earlier analysis of fewer than 750 of the donors, 276 Gb of sequence data and 117 million unique TCR beta sequences from roughly 190 million T cells were reported. An early release covering roughly 600 HLA-typed donors comprised approximately 290 gigabases of sequencing data and 85 million or so unique TCR sequences. A later analysis re-analyzed previously published TCR beta repertoires from 660 or so donors and added high-resolution HLA genotyping to study TCR occurrence patterns. The number of typed donors differed by locus: 629-630 for A, B, C, DRB1 and DQB1; approximately 520 for DQA1; 606 for DPA1; and roughly 470 for DPB1. To decide whether each TCR beta V gene segment behaved as functional or pseudogenic, an earlier analysis of approximately 590 of the donors relied on high-throughput TCR beta sequencing. The study aimed to test whether signatures of past pathogen exposure could be identified by cataloging public T cell receptors. Every discovery cohort repertoire had been produced on one sequencing platform. Among 398 genotyped donors of the cohort, an average of roughly 230,000 unique TCR beta nucleotide sequences was sequenced per donor, of which approximately 18% were non-productive. A separate validation cohort of over 95 different subjects was used in addition to the roughly 700-subject first cohort. Class I and class II HLA loci were covered by the typing at four-digit resolution. Among the roughly 400 genotyped donors, approximately 82% belonged to the genetic ancestry cluster associated with self-reported Caucasian donors. Rather than drawing on any new phenotypic data, the later analysis identified candidate immune exposures from TCR beta sequences and the way those sequences occurred across donors. The study used immunosequencing to profile the T cell repertoires of 666 subjects and linked those repertoires to cytomegalovirus serostatus. A later genetic analysis used genome-wide SNP genotypes for about 60% of the roughly 700 donors, treating that subset as a discovery cohort. To predict cytomegalovirus infection status, the study combined high-throughput TCR immunosequencing, statistical association of individual TCRs with disease status, and machine learning. Alongside the repertoire data, information on donor age, sex, ethnicity and CMV serostatus was compiled. A few DR-DQ haplotypes were handled as single units for association and clustering because linkage in the cohort was strong.

Broader findings and caveats from the paper: This cohort had only TCR beta chains sequenced, and the lack of alpha or paired-chain data limited which features could be detected. According to a later analysis, TCR association rates differed among HLA loci, with DRB1 alleles showing the most associated TCRs and HLA-C alleles showing the fewest. Specific HLA alleles were associated with some 15,000 TCR beta sequences at a false discovery rate of 0.05 in a later analysis. According to the authors, the approach could potentially be generalized to other disease states and immunological phenotypes. In a later analysis, several top co-occurrence clusters were reported to appear linked to parvovirus B19, influenza, CMV and Epstein-Barr virus. The earlier analysis of approximately 590 of the donors excluded seventeen rarely observed V segments, including chromosome 9 orphons, because counts were too low. Most CMV-associated TCR beta chains appeared to be HLA-restricted in a later analysis, and the HLA associations seemed to be driven largely by CMV exposure. In a later genetic analysis, a missense DCLRE1C variant was associated with V-gene and J-gene trimming of TCR beta chains, and the association was replicated in an independent cohort. Cytomegalovirus status was reported to be diagnosed by the classifier with high specificity and sensitivity in both the original and validation cohorts. In an earlier analysis of some 500 of the donors, most TCR beta V segments appeared in productive rearrangements about 87% or about 30% of the time, broadly matching IMGT annotations. In a later analysis, HLA-associated TCR beta chains showed more clonal expansion and lower generation probabilities than non-associated chains that were equally common. Three of the identified cytomegalovirus-associated TCR beta chains were confirmed in vitro to be specific for cytomegalovirus antigens. Roughly uniform sequencing depth across donors was assumed in presence/absence analyses, although this assumption may not hold. A further reported finding was that TCR beta sequences accurately predicted the HLA-A and HLA-B alleles for most subjects in the first cohort. A cluster of highly shared sequence variants was judged likely to represent a technical artifact of the sequencing pipeline. The only immune exposure information available for the cohort was CMV serostatus. Some IMGT-functional V segments, including TRBV6-2 and TRBV6-3, could not be told apart with the 87-base-pair reads, so those segments were excluded. The study gave a list of under 200 TCR beta chains associated with cytomegalovirus. Most TCR sequences were seen in very few donors, while some public TCRs were found in many individuals. According to a later genetic analysis, donors in an Asian-associated ancestry cluster had fewer N-insertions in productive TCRs than the approximately 670-donor mean. Correlated functional status among segregating V segments might be attributable to linkage disequilibrium, but an unknown experimental factor could not be ruled out. Assigning TCR associations to individual alleles was difficult when HLA alleles, especially DR and DQ, strongly co-occurred. Because HLA typing was unavailable for some donors at each locus, only the typed subset was used in association tests.

Library method: the immunoSEQ multiplex PCR assay. The multiplex PCR relied on a mix of 60 forward primers for TCR Vbeta segments and 13 reverse primers for TCR Jbeta segments. The CDR3 region of rearranged TCR beta genes was amplified from genomic DNA by a multiplex PCR assay. On the Illumina HiSeq System, the amplified TCR beta libraries were sequenced as 87-base-pair reads. For the original study's pipeline: A later analysis counted 65 million to 90 million unique TCR beta chains across the 666 repertoires, and about 10 million of these chains were shared by at least two donors. To remove PCR and sequencing errors, raw reads were error-corrected and collapsed into unique sequences using a nearest-neighbor algorithm that merged closely related sequences. To assign V, D and J gene segments, CDR3 sequences were aligned to IMGT reference sequences. For a sequence to be retained, at least a six-nucleotide match to both a V gene segment and a J gene segment was required. A rearrangement was called productive if the CDR3 had no stop codons and remained in frame with V and J, and every other rearrangement was called non-productive. CDR3 was defined by IMGT convention, running from the second conserved V-encoded cysteine to the conserved J-encoded phenylalanine. In an earlier analysis of 587 of the donors, sequences lacking an unambiguous match to a single V gene segment were excluded. In an earlier analysis of about 590 of the donors, a V segment was called functional when productive rearrangements were above 56.7%, and segregating when the standard deviation between donors exceeded 5%. A statistical classification framework was developed to diagnose cytomegalovirus status using the catalog of TCR beta chain sequences. In a later analysis, V and J genes were assigned by comparing TCR nucleotide sequences against IMGT/GENE-DB human TR gene sequences. Using the TCRdist pipeline, a later analysis assigned CDR3 sequences along with most-parsimonious VDJ recombination scenarios. In a later analysis, each TCR beta chain was defined by its CDR3 amino acid sequence together with its V-gene family, and reads without a unique V-gene family were excluded. To address suspected cross-contamination and a sequencing artifact, a later analysis removed roughly 640 highly shared, low-generation-probability nucleotide sequences. In a later analysis, a clonal expansion index for each public chain was calculated from normalized within-repertoire ranks of inferred template counts. In a later analysis, generation probabilities were computed using a VDJ recombination model fitted to out-of-frame rearrangements, and the results were checked against IGoR. In a later analysis, hypergeometric tests were used to score TCR-TCR, TCR-HLA and TCR-CMV co-occurrence, with a repertoire-size bias correction applied to TCR pairs. In a later analysis, false discovery rates were estimated by permuting HLA or CMV assignments 20 times. A later analysis grouped co-occurring TCRs with DBSCAN, adding TCRdist sequence similarity when clustering within HLA-allele-positive subsets. Repertoires with fewer than 30,000 or more than 120,000 public chains were left out of co-occurrence clustering, as were a handful of repertoires with anomalous nucleotide sharing. Here the immuneACCESS table is served through TCRdb, limited to in-frame sequences with V and J called. Missing clones are a known gap in these copies; in checked studies unresolved V genes cover under half, and the rest lacks a known reason. The V and J calls and clone size come from that table; D and trimming were worked out from the DNA. The table for this sample lists about 190,000 clones; roughly 13% of them were counted only once. The ten largest make up 7.8% of the sample.

The cohort comprised 670 or so healthy bone marrow donors. At the time of sampling, all cohort members were nominally healthy, though unrecorded immune exposures were likely present. The donor was CMV seropositive and belonged to the group of some 290 seropositive cohort members. Each donor provided a peripheral blood sample, and peripheral blood mononuclear cells were used for TCR beta sequencing. Genomic DNA extraction from the blood cell samples was performed with the Qiagen DNeasy Blood Extraction Kit. In regard to this clone: The antigen it recognizes is unknown. Base quality data are lacking; no much larger clone is found one base away.

Ends trimmed: V by 5 bases, J by 0 bases; bases unmatched to a gene: 10. The CDR3 holds 17 amino acids from the cysteine to the phenylalanine. The sequence is cut down to CDR3 DNA, 51 bases in frame from base 1. The germline V gene (reference sequence) sets CDR1 to MNHEY and CDR2 to SMNVEV. Sequenced input: PBMCs. The sequence is built from TRBV27 and TRBJ1-5, with 7 bases in between that match TRBD1. This receptor was obtained from a man aged 45 to 65 in good health and CMV-seropositive. Here is the DNA: TGTGCCAGCAGTCCACGCGGGACAGCAAATAGCAATCAGCCCCAGCATTTT. This is translated as CASSPRGTANSNQPQHF.